The rows below give T cell receptor beta chains drawn from one sample of a study of T cells in Graves' hyperthyroidism and ophthalmopathy. TCRdb used MiXCR to reprocess the multiplex PCR reads, holding one entry per CDR3 protein. This sample carries fewer than 300,000 distinct CDR3 sequences, around 15% of them seen once, and the ten largest clones take around 31%. Sequences were obtained from blood. Receptor source: a woman in her forties or fifties with Graves' hyperthyroidism that later progressed to Graves' ophthalmopathy. The CDR3 runs from the conserved cysteine through the conserved F or W. A D gene is named only where the DNA matches it firmly. Part of the rows lack a size; the others show once, few, many or a class for expanded clones.

J: TRBJ2-5
V: TRBV4-2
D: TRBD2
size: many
CDR3: CASSQGAQLAGGLETQYF
DNA: TGTGCCAGCAGCCAAGGAGCCCAGCTAGCGGGAGGATTAGAGACCCAGTACTTC

J: TRBJ1-1
V: TRBV27
D: NA
size: many
CDR3: CASSRALSTEAFF
DNA: TGTGCCAGCAGCCGGGCCCTGAGCACTGAAGCTTTCTTT

J: TRBJ1-6
V: TRBV20-1
D: NA
size: many
CDR3: CSASENSPLHF
DNA: TGCAGTGCTAGTGAGAATTCACCCCTCCACTTT

J: TRBJ2-7
V: TRBV6-1
D: NA
size: few
CDR3: CASQDTTAYEQYF
DNA: TGTGCCAGCCAGGACACAACGGCCTACGAGCAGTACTTC

J: TRBJ2-5
V: TRBV28
D: TRBD2
size: many
CDR3: CASSSLLAGETQYF
DNA: TGTGCCAGCAGTTCACTACTAGCGGGGGAGACCCAGTACTTC

J: TRBJ2-1
V: TRBV9
D: NA
size: few
CDR3: CASSGGTYYNEQFF
DNA: TGTGCCAGCAGCGGTGGGACCTATTACAATGAGCAGTTCTTC

J: TRBJ2-2
V: TRBV6-1
D: TRBD1
size: many
CDR3: CASSFSGTGGTGELFF
DNA: TGTGCCAGCAGTTTTTCCGGGACAGGGGGCACCGGGGAGCTGTTTTTT

J: TRBJ2-2
V: TRBV4-1
D: TRBD2
size: few
CDR3: CASSQDGAGGTGELFF
DNA: TGCGCCAGCAGCCAAGATGGGGCGGGAGGGACCGGGGAGCTGTTTTTT

J: TRBJ2-7
V: TRBV10-1
D: NA
size: few
CDR3: CASSEARTGEQYF
DNA: TGCGCCAGCAGTGAAGCCAGGACCGGCGAGCAGTACTTC

J: TRBJ1-5
V: TRBV30
D: NA
size: many
CDR3: CAWSWGGNQPQHF
DNA: TGTGCCTGGAGTTGGGGAGGCAATCAGCCCCAGCATTTT

J: TRBJ1-4
V: TRBV11-2
D: NA
size: many
CDR3: CASSLAHRPEGKLFF
DNA: TGTGCCAGCAGCTTAGCCCATCGACCTGAGGGTAAACTGTTTTTT

J: TRBJ2-7
V: TRBV4-1
D: NA
size: few
CDR3: CASSPPLESYEQYF
DNA: TGCGCCAGCAGCCCACCTCTAGAGTCCTACGAGCAGTACTTC

J: TRBJ2-1
V: TRBV29-1
D: NA
size: many
CDR3: CSLSRRNEQFF
DNA: TGCAGCCTGTCACGGAGGAATGAGCAGTTCTTC

J: TRBJ2-1
V: TRBV11-2
D: TRBD1
size: many
CDR3: CAIPPPTGKRAYNEQFF
DNA: TGTGCCATCCCTCCCCCGACAGGGAAAAGAGCCTACAATGAGCAGTTCTTC

J: TRBJ2-7
V: TRBV7-9
D: NA
size: many
CDR3: CASSFNTYEQYF
DNA: TGTGCCAGCAGCTTTAATACCTACGAGCAGTACTTC

J: TRBJ2-1
V: TRBV18
D: TRBD1
size: few
CDR3: CASSPSLQGGNNEQFF
DNA: TGTGCCAGCTCACCATCGTTACAGGGGGGCAACAATGAGCAGTTCTTC

J: TRBJ1-5
V: TRBV11-2
D: NA
size: many
CDR3: CASSLDGSGGLNQPQHF
DNA: TGTGCCAGCAGCTTAGATGGCTCTGGGGGGCTAAATCAGCCCCAGCATTTT

J: TRBJ2-7
V: TRBV5-1
D: NA
size: many
CDR3: CASSLDLGVAEQYF
DNA: TGCGCCAGCAGCTTGGATCTGGGAGTTGCCGAGCAGTACTTC

J: TRBJ1-6
V: TRBV30
D: NA
size: many
CDR3: CAWSAGHNSPLHF
DNA: TGTGCCTGGAGTGCAGGCCATAATTCACCCCTCCACTTT

J: TRBJ2-1
V: TRBV19
D: NA
size: NA
CDR3: CASTYGNAYEQFF
DNA: TGTGCCAGTACCTATGGGAATGCCTATGAGCAGTTCTTC

J: TRBJ2-7
V: TRBV15
D: NA
size: NA
CDR3: CATSTGRTYEQYF
DNA: TGTGCCACCAGCACCGGGCGGACCTACGAGCAGTACTTC

J: TRBJ2-3
V: TRBV20-1
D: NA
size: many
CDR3: CSASFGGLDTQYF
DNA: TGCAGTGCTAGTTTCGGGGGGCTGGATACGCAGTATTTT

J: TRBJ1-1
V: TRBV11-2
D: NA
size: many
CDR3: CASSLVVGDTEAFF
DNA: TGTGCCAGCAGCTTAGTTGTAGGGGACACTGAAGCTTTCTTT

J: TRBJ1-1
V: TRBV5-1
D: NA
size: many
CDR3: CASRAGSGDTEAFF
DNA: TGCGCCAGCAGGGCAGGGAGCGGGGACACTGAAGCTTTCTTT

J: TRBJ2-5
V: TRBV11-3
D: NA
size: many
CDR3: CASSLDQSGSGTQYF
DNA: TGTGCCAGCAGCTTAGATCAGTCGGGTTCGGGGACCCAGTACTTC

J: TRBJ2-7
V: TRBV19
D: TRBD1
size: few
CDR3: CASTPRTGSTYEQYF
DNA: TGTGCCAGTACCCCCCGGACAGGGTCAACCTACGAGCAGTACTTC

J: TRBJ1-6
V: TRBV6-4
D: NA
size: NA
CDR3: CASSEGGAGNSPLHF
DNA: TGTGCCAGCAGTGAAGGGGGGGCCGGTAATTCACCCCTCCACTTT

J: TRBJ2-5
V: TRBV5-6
D: TRBD2
size: few
CDR3: CASSLAVRAGGEETQYF
DNA: TGTGCCAGCAGCTTGGCAGTTCGGGCGGGAGGAGAAGAGACCCAGTACTTC

J: TRBJ1-5
V: TRBV19
D: NA
size: NA
CDR3: CASSMISQPQHF
DNA: TGTGCCAGTAGTATGATTTCTCAGCCCCAGCATTTT

J: TRBJ2-4
V: TRBV11-2
D: TRBD2
size: many
CDR3: CASSHSFITSGRTKNIQYF
DNA: TGTGCCAGCAGCCACAGCTTTATAACTAGCGGGAGAACCAAAAACATTCAGTACTTC

J: TRBJ2-1
V: TRBV3-1
D: NA
size: many
CDR3: CASSQDPLVNEQFF
DNA: TGTGCCAGCAGCCAAGATCCGTTGGTGAATGAGCAGTTCTTC

J: TRBJ2-6
V: TRBV29-1
D: NA
size: many
CDR3: CSVDSGQGANVLTF
DNA: TGCAGCGTTGATTCGGGGCAGGGGGCCAACGTCCTGACTTTC

J: TRBJ2-7
V: TRBV2
D: NA
size: many
CDR3: CASSEGQGAEQYF
DNA: TGTGCCAGCAGTGAGGGGCAGGGTGCCGAGCAGTACTTC

J: TRBJ1-6
V: TRBV12-3/TRBV12-4
D: NA
size: NA
CDR3: CASSPQGASYNSPLHF
DNA: TGTGCCAGCAGTCCCCAAGGGGCCTCCTATAATTCACCCCTCCACTTT

J: TRBJ2-7
V: TRBV20-1
D: NA
size: many
CDR3: CSAPRDRSYEQYF
DNA: TGCAGTGCTCCAAGGGACCGCTCCTACGAGCAGTACTTC

J: TRBJ2-7
V: TRBV12-3/TRBV12-4
D: TRBD2
size: many
CDR3: CASSFTGGYYEQYF
DNA: TGTGCCAGCAGTTTCACCGGGGGGTACTACGAGCAGTACTTC

J: TRBJ1-1
V: TRBV27
D: NA
size: many
CDR3: CASSYTALRTEAFF
DNA: TGTGCCAGCAGTTACACAGCCCTGAGGACTGAAGCTTTCTTT

J: TRBJ2-5
V: TRBV3-1
D: NA
size: few
CDR3: CAEMDYRFGTQYF
DNA: TGTGCTGAGATGGACTACCGGTTCGGGACCCAGTACTTC

J: TRBJ1-1
V: TRBV12-3/TRBV12-4
D: NA
size: many
CDR3: CASTSANTEAFF
DNA: TGTGCCAGCACTTCAGCGAACACTGAAGCTTTCTTT

J: TRBJ1-5
V: TRBV4-2
D: NA
size: few
CDR3: CASSQLLGAGQPQHF
DNA: TGTGCCAGCAGCCAATTATTGGGGGCAGGTCAGCCCCAGCATTTT

J: TRBJ1-1
V: TRBV20-1
D: NA
size: few
CDR3: CSAKLGARSGRAFF
DNA: TGCAGTGCTAAACTCGGGGCCCGCTCCGGTAGAGCTTTCTTT

J: TRBJ2-5
V: TRBV7-8
D: TRBD1
size: many
CDR3: CASSPRDSGTEETQYF
DNA: TGTGCCAGCAGCCCCCGGGACAGTGGTACGGAAGAGACCCAGTACTTC

J: TRBJ2-7
V: TRBV20-1
D: NA
size: many
CDR3: CSASHPDRSYEQYF
DNA: TGCAGTGCTAGTCACCCTGACAGGTCCTACGAGCAGTACTTC

J: TRBJ1-3
V: TRBV6-5
D: TRBD1
size: many
CDR3: CASRYTGTGREGNTIYF
DNA: TGTGCCAGCAGATACACTGGGACAGGCCGAGAGGGAAACACCATATATTTT

J: TRBJ2-3
V: TRBV12-3/TRBV12-4
D: NA
size: many
CDR3: CASTIGTDHTDTQYF
DNA: TGTGCCAGCACCATAGGGACGGATCACACAGATACGCAGTATTTT